The clone carrying this T cell receptor (beta chain) has only one observation. In the authors' workflow: Amplification with reference gene primers provided the estimates of nucleated cell counts. Some clones are missing from TCRdb's copy, which holds only in-frame ones; the method was immunoSEQ multiplex PCR. V and J calls and clone size are given by that table; D and trimming were obtained from the DNA. The table lists hundreds of thousands of clones, roughly 90% of them singletons. Which cohort a participant joined came from the clinical history participants gave. These data are taken from a study of blood T cell repertoires in COVID-19. Whole-study context: Sample material is recorded as cDNA or gDNA derived from T cells, B-cell-depleted T cells, or PBMCs.

The J segment lost 12 bases and the V segment lost 0 bases, leaving 4 bases of the junction unmatched. CDR3 length equals 15 residues. The V gene's germline CDR1 is SGDLS and CDR2 YYNGEE. The V and J genes are TRBV9 and TRBJ2-1, with TRBD2 matching over 15 bases. The receptor was isolated from a woman aged 18-29 years with acute COVID-19. Sequencing was performed on PBMCs or T cells enriched from blood (not recorded which). CDR3 in DNA: TGTGCCAGCAGCGTAGAAGGGACTAGCGGGAGGCGGCAGTTCTTC. Its translation is CASSVEGTSGRRQFF.